The rows below give T cell receptor beta chains drawn from one sample of a study of neoadjuvant anti-PD-1 for oral cavity cancer. Data came from immunoSEQ multiplex PCR; TCRdb stores just in-frame clones and leaves some out. The sample holds some 15,000 clones, about 62% seen once. The sample consisted of PBMCs, taken before nivolumab (anti-PD-1) treatment. These receptors were taken from a person aged 40 to 85 with oral cavity squamous cell carcinoma. Each CDR3 is given with its conserved first and last residue. Fields, in order: D gene, clone size, V gene, J gene, CDR3 protein, CDR3 DNA. A D gene is named only where the DNA matches it firmly. Size tells how often a clone was seen (once, few, many) or the class of an expanded clone, and some rows leave it out.

D gene: TRBD2; clone size: -; V gene: TRBV11-2; J gene: TRBJ2-7; CDR3 protein: CASSRDYRYEQYF; CDR3 DNA: TGTGCCAGCAGCAGGGACTACCGCTACGAGCAGTACTTC
D gene: -; clone size: -; V gene: TRBV7-2; J gene: TRBJ1-1; CDR3 protein: CASSTTRNTEAFF; CDR3 DNA: TGTGCCAGCAGCACAACACGGAACACTGAAGCTTTCTTT
D gene: -; clone size: few; V gene: TRBV5-4; J gene: TRBJ1-5; CDR3 protein: CASSADSGGNQPQHF; CDR3 DNA: TGTGCCAGCAGCGCCGATAGTGGTGGCAATCAGCCCCAGCATTTT
D gene: TRBD1; clone size: -; V gene: TRBV19; J gene: TRBJ1-2; CDR3 protein: CASSVDRARGGYTF; CDR3 DNA: TGTGCCAGTAGTGTGGACAGGGCCCGGGGCGGCTACACCTTC
D gene: -; clone size: -; V gene: TRBV5-6; J gene: TRBJ1-1; CDR3 protein: CASSSYPVYDQQKAFF; CDR3 DNA: TGTGCCAGCAGCTCATATCCCGTCTACGATCAGCAGAAAGCTTTCTTT
D gene: -; clone size: -; V gene: TRBV6-1; J gene: TRBJ2-4; CDR3 protein: CATKGGLNIQYF; CDR3 DNA: TGTGCCACCAAGGGGGGCTTGAACATTCAGTACTTC
D gene: TRBD1; clone size: -; V gene: TRBV5-1; J gene: TRBJ2-6; CDR3 protein: CASRALGTGRSETNVLTF; CDR3 DNA: TGCGCCAGCCGAGCCCTCGGGACAGGGAGATCTGAGACCAACGTCCTGACTTTC
D gene: -; clone size: -; V gene: TRBV5-6; J gene: TRBJ2-3; CDR3 protein: CASTMTRNTDTQYF; CDR3 DNA: TGTGCCAGCACCATGACACGTAACACAGATACGCAGTATTTT
D gene: TRBD2; clone size: -; V gene: TRBV6-5; J gene: TRBJ2-1; CDR3 protein: CASRTSGGYNEQFF; CDR3 DNA: TGTGCCAGCAGGACTAGCGGGGGATACAATGAGCAGTTCTTC
D gene: -; clone size: few; V gene: TRBV29-1; J gene: TRBJ2-3; CDR3 protein: CSVSGRVTDTQYF; CDR3 DNA: TGCAGCGTTTCTGGTCGAGTCACAGATACGCAGTATTTT
D gene: TRBD2; clone size: -; V gene: TRBV2; J gene: TRBJ2-7; CDR3 protein: CASSALTSVSDEQYF; CDR3 DNA: TGTGCCAGCAGTGCCTTGACTAGCGTTTCCGACGAGCAGTACTTC
D gene: -; clone size: -; V gene: TRBV5-4; J gene: TRBJ2-3; CDR3 protein: CASSLAGRAIKDTQYF; CDR3 DNA: TGTGCCAGCAGCTTGGCGGGCCGGGCAATTAAAGATACGCAGTATTTT
D gene: -; clone size: -; V gene: TRBV5-1; J gene: TRBJ1-1; CDR3 protein: CASSLGGQNTEAFF; CDR3 DNA: TGCGCCAGCAGCTTGGGGGGGCAGAACACTGAAGCTTTCTTT
D gene: -; clone size: -; V gene: TRBV5-4; J gene: TRBJ1-1; CDR3 protein: CASSFGARTASNTEAFF; CDR3 DNA: TGTGCCAGCAGCTTCGGGGCAAGGACAGCCTCGAACACTGAAGCTTTCTTT
D gene: -; clone size: -; V gene: TRBV6-1; J gene: TRBJ1-2; CDR3 protein: CASSGSYYGYTF; CDR3 DNA: TGTGCCAGCAGCGGTAGTTACTATGGCTACACCTTC
D gene: -; clone size: few; V gene: TRBV27; J gene: TRBJ1-2; CDR3 protein: CASSLDGANYGYTF; CDR3 DNA: TGTGCCAGCAGTTTAGACGGGGCTAACTATGGCTACACCTTC
D gene: TRBD1; clone size: -; V gene: TRBV5-1; J gene: TRBJ1-1; CDR3 protein: CASSLNSGGRLTEAFF; CDR3 DNA: TGCGCCAGCAGCTTGAACTCAGGGGGACGGCTCACTGAAGCTTTCTTT
D gene: TRBD2; clone size: -; V gene: TRBV27; J gene: TRBJ2-7; CDR3 protein: CASSPQGLAGAEQYF; CDR3 DNA: TGTGCCAGCAGTCCCCAGGGACTAGCGGGAGCCGAGCAGTACTTC
D gene: -; clone size: -; V gene: TRBV2; J gene: TRBJ2-5; CDR3 protein: CASSWGRETQYF; CDR3 DNA: TGTGCCAGCAGTTGGGGGCGTGAGACCCAGTACTTC
D gene: -; clone size: -; V gene: TRBV15; J gene: TRBJ2-3; CDR3 protein: CATSRDSAIVTDTQYF; CDR3 DNA: TGTGCCACCAGCAGAGACTCCGCGATAGTTACAGATACGCAGTATTTT
D gene: -; clone size: few; V gene: TRBV2; J gene: TRBJ2-5; CDR3 protein: CASRVGGETQYF; CDR3 DNA: TGTGCCAGCAGGGTTGGGGGGGAGACCCAGTACTTC
D gene: -; clone size: -; V gene: TRBV18; J gene: TRBJ2-3; CDR3 protein: CASSEGQGRTDTQYF; CDR3 DNA: TGTGCCAGCTCCGAGGGCCAGGGCAGGACAGATACGCAGTATTTT
D gene: TRBD1; clone size: few; V gene: TRBV19; J gene: TRBJ1-1; CDR3 protein: CASSTGQGWTEAFF; CDR3 DNA: TGTGCCAGTAGTACGGGACAGGGTTGGACTGAAGCTTTCTTT
D gene: -; clone size: -; V gene: TRBV29-1; J gene: TRBJ1-3; CDR3 protein: CSVYGGNTIYF; CDR3 DNA: TGCAGCGTGTACGGGGGGAACACCATATATTTT
D gene: -; clone size: few; V gene: TRBV6-5; J gene: TRBJ2-2; CDR3 protein: CASQKGFGELFF; CDR3 DNA: TGTGCCAGCCAAAAGGGCTTCGGGGAGCTGTTTTTT
D gene: TRBD2; clone size: -; V gene: TRBV7-2; J gene: TRBJ2-1; CDR3 protein: CASSSLRRAGDHNEQFF; CDR3 DNA: TGTGCCAGCAGCTCACTCAGGCGGGCGGGGGACCACAATGAGCAGTTCTTC
D gene: -; clone size: -; V gene: TRBV7-2; J gene: TRBJ1-2; CDR3 protein: CASSGGANYGYTF; CDR3 DNA: TGTGCCAGCAGCGGCGGGGCTAACTATGGCTACACCTTC
D gene: -; clone size: few; V gene: TRBV5-6; J gene: TRBJ1-1; CDR3 protein: CASSLGTGLNTEAFF; CDR3 DNA: TGTGCCAGCAGCTTGGGAACAGGATTGAACACTGAAGCTTTCTTT
D gene: -; clone size: few; V gene: TRBV7-9; J gene: TRBJ1-1; CDR3 protein: CASSFSDRPNTEAFF; CDR3 DNA: TGTGCCAGCAGCTTTTCCGACAGGCCGAACACTGAAGCTTTCTTT
D gene: -; clone size: -; V gene: TRBV6-5; J gene: TRBJ2-2; CDR3 protein: CASRTTGNTGELFF; CDR3 DNA: TGTGCCAGCAGAACGACAGGGAACACCGGGGAGCTGTTTTTT
D gene: TRBD1; clone size: -; V gene: TRBV5-5; J gene: TRBJ2-5; CDR3 protein: CASSLVTGKTQYF; CDR3 DNA: TGTGCCAGCAGCTTGGTGACAGGGAAGACCCAGTACTTC
D gene: -; clone size: -; V gene: TRBV5-8; J gene: TRBJ1-5; CDR3 protein: CASSLRRAGYSNQPQHF; CDR3 DNA: TGTGCCAGCAGCTTGAGGCGGGCAGGGTATAGCAATCAGCCCCAGCATTTT
D gene: -; clone size: -; V gene: TRBV29-1; J gene: TRBJ1-1; CDR3 protein: CSVASGTMNTEAFF; CDR3 DNA: TGCAGCGTTGCATCAGGGACCATGAACACTGAAGCTTTCTTT
D gene: -; clone size: few; V gene: TRBV13; J gene: TRBJ1-3; CDR3 protein: CASSLLSSPSGNTIYF; CDR3 DNA: TGTGCCAGCAGCCTTCTCAGTTCCCCCTCTGGAAACACCATATATTTT
D gene: -; clone size: -; V gene: TRBV7-2; J gene: TRBJ1-2; CDR3 protein: CASSLGQNYGYTF; CDR3 DNA: TGTGCCAGCAGCCTTGGCCAAAACTATGGCTACACCTTC
D gene: TRBD1; clone size: few; V gene: TRBV29-1; J gene: TRBJ1-2; CDR3 protein: CSVDRTGWNGYTF; CDR3 DNA: TGCAGCGTTGATAGGACAGGCTGGAATGGCTACACCTTC